This T cell receptor beta chain originates from a study of blood T cell repertoires in COVID-19. The ends lost 5 bases at V and 2 bases at J; junction bases unmatched: 6. This CDR3 region has 15 residues. Germline V lookup: CDR1 SEHNR, CDR2 FQNEAQ (reference sequence). Generated by immunoSEQ multiplex PCR, the TCRdb table keeps only in-frame clones and is missing some. The data contain around 100,000 clones, over 75% of them singletons. The sequencing sample was made of peripheral blood. V is TRBV7-9 and J is TRBJ2-1, with 7 bases identical to TRBD1. This receptor was identified in a human donor in a cohort sampled during active or convalescent COVID-19. The DNA for the CDR3 is TGTGCCAGCAGCCGACAGGGTTGGACCTACAATGAGCAGTTCTTC. It is translated as CASSRQGWTYNEQFF. Full variable domain (outside the CDR3, taken from reference TRBV7-9 and TRBJ2-1): DTGVSQNPRHKITKRGQNVTFRCDPISEHNRLYWYRQTLGQGPEFLTYFQNEAQLEKSRLLSDRFSAERPKGSFSTLEIQRTEQGDSAMYLCASSRQGWTYNEQFFGPGTRLTVL.